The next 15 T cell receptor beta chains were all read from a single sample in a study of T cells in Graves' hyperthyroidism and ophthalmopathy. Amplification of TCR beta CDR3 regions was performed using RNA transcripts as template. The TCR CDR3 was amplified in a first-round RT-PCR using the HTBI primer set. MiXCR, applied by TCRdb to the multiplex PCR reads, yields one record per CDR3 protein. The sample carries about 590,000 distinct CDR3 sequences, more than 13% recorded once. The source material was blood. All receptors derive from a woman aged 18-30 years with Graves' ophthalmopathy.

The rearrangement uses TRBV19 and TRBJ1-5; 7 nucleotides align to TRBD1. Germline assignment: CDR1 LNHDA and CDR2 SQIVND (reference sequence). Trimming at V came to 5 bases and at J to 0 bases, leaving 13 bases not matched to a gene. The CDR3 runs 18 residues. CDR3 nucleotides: TGTGCCAGTAGTGGAACCGGGACAGAATTTTATAGCAATCAGCCCCAGCATTTT. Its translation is CASSGTGTEFYSNQPQHF. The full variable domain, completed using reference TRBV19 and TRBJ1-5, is DGGITQSPKYLFRKEGQNVTLSCEQNLNHDAMYWYRQDPGQGLRLIYYSQIVNDFQKGDIAEGYSVSREKKESFPLTVTSAQKNPTAFYLCASSGTGTEFYSNQPQHFGDGTRLSIL.

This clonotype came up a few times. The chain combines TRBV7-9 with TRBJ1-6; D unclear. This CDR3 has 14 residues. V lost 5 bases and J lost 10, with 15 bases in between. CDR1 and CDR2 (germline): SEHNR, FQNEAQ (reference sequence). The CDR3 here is CASSLAGIHSPLHF. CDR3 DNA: TGTGCCAGCAGCCTCGCGGGGATACACTCACCCCTCCACTTT.

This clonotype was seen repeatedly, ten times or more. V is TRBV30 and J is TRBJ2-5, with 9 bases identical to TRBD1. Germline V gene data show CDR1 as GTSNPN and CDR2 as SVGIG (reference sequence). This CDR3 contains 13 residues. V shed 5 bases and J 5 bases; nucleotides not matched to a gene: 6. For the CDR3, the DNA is TGTGCCTGGCATGGGACAGGGCAGGAGACCCAGTACTTC. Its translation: CAWHGTGQETQYF. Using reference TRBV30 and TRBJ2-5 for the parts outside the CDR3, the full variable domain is SQTIHQWPATLVQPVGSPLSLECTVEGTSNPNLYWYRQAAGRGLQLLFYSVGIGQISSEVPQNLSASRPQDRQFILSSKKLLLSDSGFYLCAWHGTGQETQYFGPGTRLLVL.

This chain's CDR3 is CAWSVVGVGTDYEQYF. CDR3 DNA: TGTGCCTGGAGTGTAGTTGGGGTTGGGACAGACTACGAGCAGTACTTC. V and J are TRBV30 and TRBJ2-7; 7 bases fit TRBD1. The length of the CDR3 is 16 residues. J gave up 3 bases and V 0 bases, and 11 bases lay outside the gene matches. The germline V gene has CDR1 GTSNPN and CDR2 SVGIG (reference sequence).

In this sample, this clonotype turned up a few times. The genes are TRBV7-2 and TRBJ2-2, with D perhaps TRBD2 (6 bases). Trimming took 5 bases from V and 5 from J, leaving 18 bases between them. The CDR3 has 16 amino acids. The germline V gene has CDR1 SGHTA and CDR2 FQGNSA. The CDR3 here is CASSPVRGGGTGELFF. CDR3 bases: TGTGCCAGCAGCCCAGTGAGGGGTGGAGGGACCGGGGAGCTGTTTTTT.

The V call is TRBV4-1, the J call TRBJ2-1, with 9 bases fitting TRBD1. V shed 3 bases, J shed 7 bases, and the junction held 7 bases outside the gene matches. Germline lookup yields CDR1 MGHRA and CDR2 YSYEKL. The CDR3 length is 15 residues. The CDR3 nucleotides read TGCGCCAGCAGCCAGGGACAGGGAATAGTAAATGAGCAGTTCTTC. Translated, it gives CASSQGQGIVNEQFF.

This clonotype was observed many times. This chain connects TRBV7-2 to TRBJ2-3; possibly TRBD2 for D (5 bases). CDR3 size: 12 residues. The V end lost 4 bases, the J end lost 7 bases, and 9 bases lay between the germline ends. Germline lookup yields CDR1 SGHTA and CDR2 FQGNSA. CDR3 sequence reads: CASSSTGNTQYF. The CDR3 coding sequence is TGTGCCAGCAGCTCGACCGGGAATACGCAGTATTTT. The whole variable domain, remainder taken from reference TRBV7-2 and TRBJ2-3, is GAGVSQSPSNKVTEKGKDVELRCDPISGHTALYWYRQSLGQGLEFLIYFQGNSAPDKSGLPSDRFSAERTGGSVSTLTIQRTQQEDSAVYLCASSSTGNTQYFGPGTRLTVL.

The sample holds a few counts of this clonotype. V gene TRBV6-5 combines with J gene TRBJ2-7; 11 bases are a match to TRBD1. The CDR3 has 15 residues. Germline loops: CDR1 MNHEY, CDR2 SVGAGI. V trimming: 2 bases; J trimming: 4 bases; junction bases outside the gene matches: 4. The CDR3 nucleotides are TGTGCCAGCAGTTACACGGACAGGGGGCTTTACGAGCAGTACTTC. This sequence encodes CASSYTDRGLYEQYF.

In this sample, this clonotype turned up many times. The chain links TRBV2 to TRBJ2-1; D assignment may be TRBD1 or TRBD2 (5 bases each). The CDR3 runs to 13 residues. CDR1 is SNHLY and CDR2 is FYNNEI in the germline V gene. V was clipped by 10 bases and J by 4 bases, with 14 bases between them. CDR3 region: CATRRGPYNEQFF. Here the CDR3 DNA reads TGTGCCACCCGACGGGGACCTTACAATGAGCAGTTCTTC.

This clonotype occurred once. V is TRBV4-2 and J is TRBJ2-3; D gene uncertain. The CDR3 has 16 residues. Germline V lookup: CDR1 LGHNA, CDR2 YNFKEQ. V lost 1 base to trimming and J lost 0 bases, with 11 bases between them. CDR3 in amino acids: CASSQATSFSTDTQYF. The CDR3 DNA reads TGTGCCAGCAGCCAAGCAACGTCGTTTAGCACAGATACGCAGTATTTT.

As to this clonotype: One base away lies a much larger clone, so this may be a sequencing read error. In nucleotides, the CDR3 is TGTGCCAGCAGCTTTGGACTAGCCTACAATGAGCAGTTCTTC. Amino acid sequence: CASSFGLAYNEQFF. This chain uses TRBV7-9 with TRBJ2-1; the match to TRBD2 covers 7 bases. The CDR3 is 14 amino acids. Per the germline V gene, CDR1 is SEHNR and CDR2 is FQNEAQ (reference sequence). Trimming took 3 bases from V and 2 from J; bases not matched to a gene: 1.

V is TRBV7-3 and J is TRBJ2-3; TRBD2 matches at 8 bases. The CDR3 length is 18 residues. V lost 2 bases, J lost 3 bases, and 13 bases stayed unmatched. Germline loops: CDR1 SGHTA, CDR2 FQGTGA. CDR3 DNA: TGTGCCAGCAGCTTAGGGGCTAGCGGGTTCCGGGGGACAGATACGCAGTATTTT. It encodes CASSLGASGFRGTDTQYF.

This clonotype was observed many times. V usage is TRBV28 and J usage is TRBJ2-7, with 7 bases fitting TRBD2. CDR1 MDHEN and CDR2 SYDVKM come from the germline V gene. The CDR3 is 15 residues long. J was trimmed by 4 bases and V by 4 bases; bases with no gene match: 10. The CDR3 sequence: CASSSGREVGYEQYF. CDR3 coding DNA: TGTGCCAGCAGTTCAGGGAGGGAAGTTGGGTACGAGCAGTACTTC.

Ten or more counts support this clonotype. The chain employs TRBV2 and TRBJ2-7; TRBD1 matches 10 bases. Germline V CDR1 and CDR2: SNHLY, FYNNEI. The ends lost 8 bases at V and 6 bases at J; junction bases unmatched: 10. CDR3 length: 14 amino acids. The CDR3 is CASLGQGRSGEQYF. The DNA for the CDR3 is TGTGCCAGCCTGGGACAGGGGCGGTCGGGCGAGCAGTACTTC.

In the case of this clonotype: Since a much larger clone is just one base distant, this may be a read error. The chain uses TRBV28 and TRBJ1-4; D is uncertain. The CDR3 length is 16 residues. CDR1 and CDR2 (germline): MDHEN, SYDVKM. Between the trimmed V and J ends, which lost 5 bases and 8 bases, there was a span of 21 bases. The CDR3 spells CASSDHPAGYGEKLFF. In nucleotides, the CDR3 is TGTGCCAGCAGTGACCACCCGGCCGGGTATGGGGAAAAACTGTTTTTT.